The clone carrying this T cell receptor (beta chain) has just one count. Measured with immunoSEQ multiplex PCR; TCRdb has only the in-frame clones, and not every one. The sample holds tens of thousands of clones, roughly 81% seen once. This sample was included in a study of OX40 agonist ivuxolimab in advanced cancers. Patients were ruled out by autoimmune disease history or systemic immunosuppression. The V end lost 0 bases, the J end lost 3 bases, and 11 bases lay between the germline ends. Germline-derived CDR1 and CDR2 are SGHDT and YYEEEE. This CDR3 is 15 amino acids long. The chain is built from TRBV5-6 and TRBJ2-3; tentatively, D is TRBD1 (6 bases). The TCR was taken from an adult with an advanced solid tumor such as melanoma, head and neck, liver or kidney cancer. The material sequenced was CD4+ or CD8+ T cells sorted from blood, taken in a trial of the OX40 agonist ivuxolimab. CDR3 nucleotide sequence: TGTGCCAGCAGCTTGGTGGCAGGGGAAACAGATACGCAGTATTTT. As protein: CASSLVAGETDTQYF.